A single sample gave rise to the 19 T cell receptor beta chains below, sequenced in a study of T-cell memory formation after mild COVID-19. TCRdb re-called the 5' RACE reads through MiXCR, storing one row per CDR3 protein. The top ten hold 22% of the sample, which has hundreds of thousands of distinct CDR3 sequences, roughly 15% seen once. Sample: PBMCs or a T cell subset sorted from them (not recorded which). The source is a man aged 18 to 29 who had mild COVID-19 (a few samples of this study predate the infection). Cell type and time point are not known.

This CDR3 reads CSVVLRQGLVSVSGELFF. As DNA, the CDR3 is TGCAGCGTCGTGCTTAGACAGGGGCTTGTCTCCGTGTCTGGGGAGCTGTTTTTT. V usage is TRBV29-1 and J usage is TRBJ2-2, with 8 bases fitting TRBD1. Germline loops: CDR1 SQVTM, CDR2 ANQGSEA. CDR3 size: 18 residues. The trim removed 6 bases at V and 8 bases at J, leaving 23 bases unmatched.

This clonotype was detected only a few times. The chain recombines TRBV10-3 with TRBJ1-6; D might be TRBD1 (5 bases). From germline, CDR1 is ENHRY and CDR2 SYGVKD. The germline V and J ends were trimmed by 6 bases and 7 bases, with 13 bases remaining between them. CDR3 length: 14 residues. The CDR3 loop is CAIRGHSPNSPLHF. CDR3 nucleotides: TGTGCCATCAGAGGACACAGCCCAAATTCACCCCTCCACTTT.

This clonotype has only a few counts. The V call is TRBV15, the J call TRBJ2-5, with 7 bases matching TRBD2. The germline CDR1 and CDR2 sequences are LNHNV and YYDKDF (reference sequence). The CDR3 consists of 14 residues. V dropped 2 bases and J dropped 3; count of bases not matched to a gene: 3. CDR3 DNA: TGTGCCACCAGCAGAAGGAGCGGGGAAGAGACCCAGTACTTC. Translation gives CATSRRSGEETQYF.

This clonotype was detected a few times. The chain carries TRBV5-1 and TRBJ2-1, with 9 positions matching TRBD2. The CDR3 is made up of 17 amino acids. Germline trimming cut 0 bases from V and 7 bases from J; bases unmatched to any gene: 11. CDR1 is SGHRS, CDR2 YFSETQ, per germline. The chain's CDR3 is CASSLARAGGAGNEQFF. The CDR3 DNA reads TGCGCCAGCAGCTTGGCCCGGGCGGGGGGGGCCGGAAATGAGCAGTTCTTC.

The rearrangement joins TRBV7-2 to TRBJ2-1; D ambiguous. V was shortened by 6 bases and J by 9 bases, with 18 bases between the two germline ends. This CDR3 is built from 14 residues. Germline assignment: CDR1 SGHTA and CDR2 FQGNSA. For the CDR3, the DNA is TGTGCCAGCAGTCGACCCCTTTCCGTGAGTGAGCAGTTCTTC. It is translated as CASSRPLSVSEQFF.

The V gene is TRBV2, the J gene TRBJ1-3; 7 nucleotides align to TRBD1. This CDR3 is 21 amino acids long. CDR1 and CDR2 from the germline V gene are SNHLY and FYNNEI. The CDR3 sequence is CAGIRGALQGPTTRSGNTIYF. CDR3 sequence (DNA): TGTGCAGGAATTCGGGGGGCCCTACAGGGGCCAACTACTCGATCTGGAAACACCATATATTTT.

The chain combines TRBV27 with TRBJ2-7; 11 bases align to TRBD2. Germline CDR1 reads MNHEY; CDR2 reads SMNVEV (reference sequence). V lost 9 bases to trimming and J lost 0 bases; unmatched junction nucleotides: 13. The CDR3 extends over 17 amino acids. CDR3 in DNA: TGTGCCAGTAAGTTTCGGGGGACTAGCGGCAGCTCCTACGAGCAGTACTTC. This gives the protein CASKFRGTSGSSYEQYF.

J is TRBJ2-2 and V is TRBV7-9; D ambiguous. This CDR3 region has 12 residues. Deletions cut 5 bases from V and 7 bases from J, with 8 bases between. CDR1 SEHNR and CDR2 FQNEAQ come from the germline V gene (reference sequence). The CDR3 DNA sequence: TGTGCCAGCAGCCAGGATGACGGGGAGCTGTTTTTT. Translating it yields CASSQDDGELFF.

The rearrangement uses TRBV20-1 and TRBJ2-3; no reliable D call. Trimming removed 5 bases at V and 7 bases at J, with 10 bases between. Per the germline V gene, CDR1 is DFQATT and CDR2 is SNEGSKA (reference sequence). This CDR3 is built from 11 residues. CDR3 in DNA: TGCAGTGCTCTAAGTAGGAATACGCAGTATTTT. Translation gives CSALSRNTQYF.

CDR3 loop: CASSPPTGQGVNTQYF. The DNA of the CDR3 is TGTGCCAGCAGCCCGCCGACCGGACAGGGAGTTAATACGCAGTATTTT. The V gene is TRBV5-4, the J gene TRBJ2-3; 8 positions agree with TRBD1. J gave up 7 bases and V 4 bases, and 14 bases lay outside the gene matches. This CDR3 is 16 amino acids long. The germline CDR1 and CDR2 sequences are SGHNT and YYREEE (reference sequence). Variable domain in full (rest from reference TRBV5-4 and TRBJ2-3): ETGVTQSPTHLIKTRGQQVTLRCSSQSGHNTVSWYQQALGQGPQFIFQYYREEENGRGNFPPRFSGLQFPNYSSELNVNALELDDSALYLCASSPPTGQGVNTQYFGPGTRLTVL.

Only a few counts were recorded for this clonotype. The chain joins TRBV6-1 to TRBJ2-7; D ambiguous. The CDR3 is 12 amino acids. Germline V gives CDR1 MNHNS, CDR2 SASEGT. V lost 3 bases to trimming and J lost 3 bases, with 6 bases between them. CDR3 residues: CASSETGYEQYF. The CDR3 nucleotides read TGTGCCAGCAGTGAGACGGGCTACGAGCAGTACTTC.

In its sample, this clonotype was seen a few times. The chain uses TRBV15 and TRBJ1-5; a possible D gene is TRBD1 (5 bases). The CDR3 consists of 14 residues. Germline assignment: CDR1 LNHNV and CDR2 YYDKDF (reference sequence). V shed 5 bases and J shed 5 bases, with 13 bases lying between them. CDR3 coding DNA: TGTGCCACCAGCGGCCTGGGACCTTATCAGCCCCAGCATTTT. It translates to CATSGLGPYQPQHF.

The CDR3 protein is CASSGGSGSSYNEQFF. As DNA, the CDR3 is TGTGCCAGCAGTGGGGGGAGCGGGAGCTCCTACAATGAGCAGTTCTTC. The chain joins TRBV2 to TRBJ2-1; 8 nucleotides line up with TRBD2. From germline, CDR1 is SNHLY and CDR2 FYNNEI. V lost 4 bases and J lost 0; bases outside the gene matches: 5. The CDR3 loop spans 16 amino acids.

This clonotype was recorded a few times. The chain carries TRBV7-8 and TRBJ1-4, with D tentatively TRBD1 (6 bases). This CDR3 has 15 amino acids. Germline V gene lookup returns CDR1 SGHVS and CDR2 FQNEAQ. The V gene lost 2 bases and the J gene lost 7 bases, with 14 bases spanning the gap. CDR3 amino acids: CASSLRGLRGEKLFF. In DNA form, the CDR3 reads TGTGCCAGCAGCTTACGAGGTCTCAGGGGTGAAAAACTGTTTTTT.

This clonotype was counted between two and nine times. This sequence joins TRBV4-1 and TRBJ2-3; D may be TRBD1 (5 bases). This CDR3 is 17 amino acids long. Germline values: CDR1 MGHRA, CDR2 YSYEKL. V was cut by 5 bases and J by 4 bases, with 22 bases left in between. CDR3 DNA sequence: TGCGCCAGCAGCTCACTCCCAGGGCTAGGATGGGCAGATACGCAGTATTTT. Residues: CASSSLPGLGWADTQYF.

This chain links TRBV5-1 with TRBJ2-3; 9 positions agree with TRBD1. V shed 0 bases and J 5 bases; nucleotides not matched to a gene: 1. This CDR3 is built from 14 residues. From germline, CDR1 is SGHRS and CDR2 YFSETQ. CDR3 residues: CASSLGQGEDTQYF. The CDR3 coding sequence is TGCGCCAGCAGCTTGGGACAGGGGGAAGATACGCAGTATTTT.

The chain is built from TRBV20-1 and TRBJ1-1; no firm D call. The CDR3 contains 14 residues. With 0 bases removed from V and 4 bases from J, the gap between germline ends came to 12 bases. CDR1 and CDR2 from the germline V gene are DFQATT and SNEGSKA (reference sequence). CDR3 in DNA: TGCAGTGCTAGAGATCCCGGACGGCCCACTGAAGCTTTCTTT. Translation: CSARDPGRPTEAFF.

This clonotype has just a few counts. This sequence joins TRBV21-1 and TRBJ1-4; the table's D call TRBD1 went unverified against the DNA. TRBV21-1 represents a pseudogene. The CDR3 has 17 amino acids. The CDR3 coding sequence is TGTGCCAGCAGCAACGGAACAGGGGACAGAATTAATGAAAAACTGTTTTTT. Protein sequence: CASSNGTGDRINEKLFF.

This rearrangement joins TRBV24-1 to TRBJ2-3, with D unclear. CDR3 length: 13 residues. CDR1 KGHDR and CDR2 SFDVKD come from the germline V gene. The V end lost 9 bases, the J end lost 0 bases, and 9 bases lay between the germline ends. CDR3 coding DNA: TGTGCCACCGGTGCGGACAGCACAGATACGCAGTATTTT. As protein: CATGADSTDTQYF.